This T cell receptor beta chain is from a study of shared clonotypes between healthy human individuals. About this clone itself: No antigen is known for it.

The unsorted samples took some 90 million PBMCs to get genomic DNA. For each subset, genomic DNA was distributed in equal portions over several immunoSEQ plates. In the original workflow: Filtering differed since immunoSEQ provided only junctions, with no quality scores. Profiling relied on immunoSEQ multiplex PCR, and the TCRdb table lists in-frame clones only, not all of them. D and trimming were read from the DNA, whereas the V and J calls and clone size are those reported in that table. The repertoire has more than 400,000 clones, around 80% of them found once; the top ten carry approximately 12%. Germline V lookup: CDR1 SGHRS, CDR2 YFSETQ. The CDR3 contains 16 residues. V was pared by 4 bases and J by 0 bases, with 6 bases of the junction left unmatched. Overall study results and limits: Sampling used blood alone; tissue repertoires probably differ.

The source is a woman between 40 and 50 years old in good health. Some clones in this sample may be carry-over from other donors' samples. The V and J genes are TRBV5-1 and TRBJ2-2; 7 bases fit TRBD2. The sequenced sample consisted of PBMCs. CDR3 sequence: CASSTSAGTNTGELFF. CDR3 coding DNA: TGCGCCAGCAGCACGTCAGCGGGAACGAACACCGGGGAGCTGTTTTTT.